This TCR beta chain was recorded in a study of shared T cell receptors in the human thymus. CDR1 is SGHNT, CDR2 YYREEE, per germline (reference sequence). The V and J ends lost 1 base and 4 bases respectively, with 9 bases between them. The CDR3 contains 14 residues. The method was immunoSEQ multiplex PCR; TCRdb's version includes in-frame clones alone and lacks a portion of them. The sample records hundreds of thousands of clones, 95% being singletons. The origin of this receptor is a human donor. The chain uses TRBV5-4 and TRBJ1-5, with unresolved D. Sequenced input: thymocytes. The CDR3 DNA reads as TGTGCCAGCAGCTTGAACGCGGGGAATCAGCCCCAGCATTTT. Its translation is CASSLNAGNQPQHF.